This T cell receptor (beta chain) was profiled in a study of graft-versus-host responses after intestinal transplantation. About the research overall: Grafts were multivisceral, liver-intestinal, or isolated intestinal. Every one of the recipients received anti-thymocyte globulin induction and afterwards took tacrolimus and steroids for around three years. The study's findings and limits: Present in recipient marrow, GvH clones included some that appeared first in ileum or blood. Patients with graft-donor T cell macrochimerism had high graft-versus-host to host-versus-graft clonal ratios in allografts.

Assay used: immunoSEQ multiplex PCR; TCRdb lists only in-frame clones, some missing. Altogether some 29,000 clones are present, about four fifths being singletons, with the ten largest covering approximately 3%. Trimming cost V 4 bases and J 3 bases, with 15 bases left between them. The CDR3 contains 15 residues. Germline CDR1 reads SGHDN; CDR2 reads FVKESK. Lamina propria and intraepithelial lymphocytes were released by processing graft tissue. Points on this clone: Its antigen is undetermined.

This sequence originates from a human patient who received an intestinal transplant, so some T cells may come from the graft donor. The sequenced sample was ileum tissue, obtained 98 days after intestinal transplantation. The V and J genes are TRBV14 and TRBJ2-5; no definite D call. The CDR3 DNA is TGTGCCAGCAGCCCCTCGACCTTTAGGAAAGAGACCCAGTACTTC. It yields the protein CASSPSTFRKETQYF. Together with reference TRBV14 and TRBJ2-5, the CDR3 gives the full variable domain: EAGVTQFPSHSVIEKGQTVTLRCDPISGHDNLYWYRRVMGKEIKFLLHFVKESKQDESGMPNNRFLAERTGGTYSTLKVQPAELEDSGVYFCASSPSTFRKETQYFGPGTRLLVL.